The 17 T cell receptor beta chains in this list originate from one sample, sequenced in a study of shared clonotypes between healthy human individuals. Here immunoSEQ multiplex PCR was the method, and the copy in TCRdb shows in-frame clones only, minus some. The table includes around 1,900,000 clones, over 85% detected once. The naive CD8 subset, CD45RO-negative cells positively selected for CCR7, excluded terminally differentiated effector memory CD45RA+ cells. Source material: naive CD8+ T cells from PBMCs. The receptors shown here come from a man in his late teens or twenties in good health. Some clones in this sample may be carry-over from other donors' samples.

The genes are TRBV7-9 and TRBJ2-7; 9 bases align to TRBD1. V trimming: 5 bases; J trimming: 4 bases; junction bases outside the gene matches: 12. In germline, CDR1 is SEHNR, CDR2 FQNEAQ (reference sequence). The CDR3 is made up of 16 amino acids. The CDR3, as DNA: TGTGCCAGCAGCCCAAGTACAGGGGGCGCGTTTTACGAGCAGTACTTC. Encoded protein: CASSPSTGGAFYEQYF.

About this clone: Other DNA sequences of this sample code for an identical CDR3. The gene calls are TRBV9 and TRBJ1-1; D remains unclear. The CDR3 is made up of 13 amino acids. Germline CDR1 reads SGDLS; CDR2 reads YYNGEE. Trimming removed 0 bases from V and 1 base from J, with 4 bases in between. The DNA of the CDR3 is TGTGCCAGCAGCGTAGCTGCGAACACTGAAGCTTTCTTT. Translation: CASSVAANTEAFF.

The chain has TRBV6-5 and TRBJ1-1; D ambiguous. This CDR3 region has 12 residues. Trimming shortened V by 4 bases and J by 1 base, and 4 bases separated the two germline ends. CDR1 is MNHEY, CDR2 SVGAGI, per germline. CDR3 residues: CASSSENTEAFF. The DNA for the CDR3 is TGTGCCAGCAGTTCGGAGAACACTGAAGCTTTCTTT.

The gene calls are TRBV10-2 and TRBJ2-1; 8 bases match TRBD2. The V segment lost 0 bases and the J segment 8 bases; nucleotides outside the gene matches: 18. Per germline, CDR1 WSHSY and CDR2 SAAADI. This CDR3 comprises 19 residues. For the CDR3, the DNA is TGCGCCAGCAGTGAGTCACCCGGGAGGGGTCGTAAAGGTGGCGATGAGCAGTTCTTC. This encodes CASSESPGRGRKGGDEQFF.

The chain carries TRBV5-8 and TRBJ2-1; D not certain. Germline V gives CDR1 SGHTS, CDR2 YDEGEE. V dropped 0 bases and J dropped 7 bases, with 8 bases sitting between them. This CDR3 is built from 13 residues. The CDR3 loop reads CASSLGSWNEQFF. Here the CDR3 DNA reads TGTGCCAGCAGCTTGGGATCGTGGAATGAGCAGTTCTTC.

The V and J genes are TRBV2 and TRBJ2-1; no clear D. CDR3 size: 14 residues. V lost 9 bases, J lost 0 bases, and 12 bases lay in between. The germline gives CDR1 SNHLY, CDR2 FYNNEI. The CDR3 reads CASSDYFSYNEQFF. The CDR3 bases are TGTGCCAGTTCAGATTACTTCTCCTACAATGAGCAGTTCTTC.

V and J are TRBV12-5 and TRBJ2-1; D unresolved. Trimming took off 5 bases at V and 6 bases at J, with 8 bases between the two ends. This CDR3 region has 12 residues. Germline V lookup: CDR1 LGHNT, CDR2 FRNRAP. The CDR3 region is CASGPPTNEQFF. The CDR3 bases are TGTGCTAGTGGTCCCCCGACCAATGAGCAGTTCTTC.

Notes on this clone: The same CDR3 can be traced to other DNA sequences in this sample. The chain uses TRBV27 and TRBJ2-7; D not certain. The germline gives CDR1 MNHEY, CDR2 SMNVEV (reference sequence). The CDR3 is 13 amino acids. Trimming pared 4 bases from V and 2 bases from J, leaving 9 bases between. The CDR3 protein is CASSSTNTYEQYF. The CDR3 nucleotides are TGTGCCAGCAGTTCCACTAACACCTACGAGCAGTACTTC.

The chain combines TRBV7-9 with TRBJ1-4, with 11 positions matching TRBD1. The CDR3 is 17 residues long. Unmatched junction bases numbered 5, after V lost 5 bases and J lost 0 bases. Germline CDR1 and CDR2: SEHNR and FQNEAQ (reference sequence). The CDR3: CASSPGTGGATNEKLFF. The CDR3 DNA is TGTGCCAGCAGCCCCGGGACAGGGGGTGCAACTAATGAAAAACTGTTTTTT.

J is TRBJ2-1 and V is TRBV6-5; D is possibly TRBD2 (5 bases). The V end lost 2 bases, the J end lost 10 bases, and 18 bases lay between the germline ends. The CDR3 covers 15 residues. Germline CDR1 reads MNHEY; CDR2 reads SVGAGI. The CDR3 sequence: CASSYTRSLGSEQFF. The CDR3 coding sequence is TGTGCCAGCAGTTACACTAGATCCCTCGGGTCGGAGCAGTTCTTC.

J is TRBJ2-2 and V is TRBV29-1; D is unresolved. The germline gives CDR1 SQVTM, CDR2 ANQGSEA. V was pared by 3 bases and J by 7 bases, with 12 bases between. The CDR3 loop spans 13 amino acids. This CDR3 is CSVEGPPRGELFF. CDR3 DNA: TGCAGCGTTGAGGGCCCGCCCCGCGGGGAGCTGTTTTTT.

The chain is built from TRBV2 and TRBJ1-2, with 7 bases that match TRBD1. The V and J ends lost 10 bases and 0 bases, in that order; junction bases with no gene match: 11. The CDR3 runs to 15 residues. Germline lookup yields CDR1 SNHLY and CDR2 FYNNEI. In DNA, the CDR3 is TGTGCCAACCGCCCCGGGACAGCCGCTAACTATGGCTACACCTTC. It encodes CANRPGTAANYGYTF.

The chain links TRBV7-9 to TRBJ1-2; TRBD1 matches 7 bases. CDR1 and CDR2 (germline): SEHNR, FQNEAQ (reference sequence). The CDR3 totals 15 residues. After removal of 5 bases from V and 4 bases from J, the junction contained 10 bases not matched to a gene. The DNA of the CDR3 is TGTGCCAGCAGCGCGGATCGGGACAGACCCTATGGCTACACCTTC. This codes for CASSADRDRPYGYTF.

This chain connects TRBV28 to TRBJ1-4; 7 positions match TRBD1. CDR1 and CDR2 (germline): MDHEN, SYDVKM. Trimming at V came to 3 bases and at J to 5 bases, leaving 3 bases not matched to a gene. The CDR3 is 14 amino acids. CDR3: CASSFRQGNEKLFF. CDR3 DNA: TGTGCCAGCAGTTTCAGACAGGGAAATGAAAAACTGTTTTTT.

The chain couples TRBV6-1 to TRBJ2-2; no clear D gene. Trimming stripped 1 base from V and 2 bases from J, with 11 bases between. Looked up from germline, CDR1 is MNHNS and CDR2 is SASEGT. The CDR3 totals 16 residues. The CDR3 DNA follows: TGTGCCAGCAGTGAAGGCTACAGAATTAACACCGGGGAGCTGTTTTTT. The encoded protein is CASSEGYRINTGELFF.

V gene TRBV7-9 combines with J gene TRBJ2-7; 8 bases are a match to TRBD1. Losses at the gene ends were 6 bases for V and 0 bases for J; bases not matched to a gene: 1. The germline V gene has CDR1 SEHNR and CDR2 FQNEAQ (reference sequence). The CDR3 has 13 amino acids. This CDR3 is CASRTGASYEQYF. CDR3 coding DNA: TGTGCCAGCAGGACAGGGGCCTCCTACGAGCAGTACTTC.

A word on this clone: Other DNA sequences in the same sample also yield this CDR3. In DNA, the CDR3 is TGTGCCAGCAGCTTAGATTCCACTGAAGCTTTCTTT. Translated: CASSLDSTEAFF. This chain uses TRBV7-9 with TRBJ1-1, with no clear D. Per the germline V gene, CDR1 is SEHNR and CDR2 is FQNEAQ (reference sequence). The CDR3 sequence is 12 residues long. The germline V and J ends were trimmed by 1 base and 4 bases, with 4 bases remaining between them.